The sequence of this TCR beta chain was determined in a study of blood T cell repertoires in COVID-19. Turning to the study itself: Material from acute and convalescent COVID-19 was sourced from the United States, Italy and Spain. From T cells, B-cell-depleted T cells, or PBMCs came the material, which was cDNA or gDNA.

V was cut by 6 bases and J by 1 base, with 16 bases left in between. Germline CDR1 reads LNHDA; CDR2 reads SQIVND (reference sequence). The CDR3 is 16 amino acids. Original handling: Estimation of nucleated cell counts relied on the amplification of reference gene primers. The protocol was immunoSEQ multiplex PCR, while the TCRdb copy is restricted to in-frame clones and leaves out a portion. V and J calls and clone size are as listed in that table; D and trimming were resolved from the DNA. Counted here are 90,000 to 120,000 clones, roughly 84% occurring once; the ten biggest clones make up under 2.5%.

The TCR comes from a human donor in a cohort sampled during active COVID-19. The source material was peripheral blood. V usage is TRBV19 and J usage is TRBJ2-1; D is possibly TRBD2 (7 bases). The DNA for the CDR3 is TGTGCCAGTAGGCGTGGGGGGGGCGCGTCCTACAATGAGCAGTTCTTC. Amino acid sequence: CASRRGGGASYNEQFF.